These 18 T cell receptor beta chains came from one sample sequenced in a study of beta chain features in type 1 diabetes (dated 2018 in TCRdb). Their antigens remain unidentified. The protocol used for the library was the immunoSEQ multiplex PCR assay. The entire amount of isolated RNA was reverse transcribed using the High Capacity cDNA Reverse Transcription Kit, so the sequenced TCRB transcripts were expressed ones. The table comes from immuneACCESS by way of TCRdb, which keeps in-frame sequences with V and J called. Part of the clones is missing from these tables; in studies checked, under half for an unresolved V gene and the rest for unknown reasons. Within this sample are roughly 350,000 clones, with around a tenth of them counted one time only. The ten largest make up around 0.66% of the sample. The study at large found these results: In all four CD4+ subsets, TCRB CDR3 length was moderately but significantly shorter in type 1 diabetes patients.

What was sequenced was central memory CD4+ T cells from blood. The receptor set was obtained from a man under 40 with type 1 diabetes.

V usage is TRBV11-1 and J usage is TRBJ1-1; 8 bases align to TRBD1. Germline CDR1 reads SGHAT; CDR2 reads FQDESV (reference sequence). The CDR3 extends over 14 amino acids. V dropped 5 bases and J dropped 1; count of bases not matched to a gene: 3. CDR3 sequence: CASSDRGSNTEAFF. Here the CDR3 DNA reads TGTGCCAGCAGCGACAGGGGATCGAACACTGAAGCTTTCTTT. Looking up the rest from reference TRBV11-1 and TRBJ1-1 gives the full variable domain: EAEVAQSPRYKITEKSQAVAFWCDPISGHATLYWYRQILGQGPELLVQFQDESVVDDSQLPKDRFSAERLKGVDSTLKIQPAELGDSAMYLCASSDRGSNTEAFFGQGTRLTVV.

The V call is TRBV19, the J call TRBJ2-7; 9 bases agree with TRBD1. This CDR3 comprises 18 residues. Germline loops: CDR1 LNHDA, CDR2 SQIVND (reference sequence). Trimming at V came to 1 base and at J to 5 bases, leaving 15 bases not matched to a gene. As DNA, the CDR3 is TGTGCCAGTAGTATAGCCCGCGGGACCCGGACAGGGGCAGACGAGCAGTACTTC. Translation: CASSIARGTRTGADEQYF.

This clone was recorded at least ten times. The rearrangement links TRBV4-1 to TRBJ2-5, with TRBD2 identical over 9 bases. V was pared by 4 bases and J by 2 bases, with 8 bases of the junction left unmatched. From germline, CDR1 is MGHRA and CDR2 YSYEKL. The CDR3 length is 16 residues. The DNA of the CDR3 is TGCGCCAGCAGCCCCTTAGGCGGGAGGGGGCAAGAGACCCAGTACTTC. Translation gives CASSPLGGRGQETQYF.

The chain recombines TRBV6-1 with TRBJ2-2; the D gene is possibly TRBD2 (6 bases). CDR3 length: 13 residues. Trimming removed 4 bases at V and 8 bases at J, with 11 bases between. Germline V lookup: CDR1 MNHNS, CDR2 SASEGT. The CDR3 region is CASSVGRTGELFF. CDR3 nucleotide sequence: TGTGCCAGCAGTGTCGGGAGAACTGGGGAGCTGTTTTTT.

The sample holds many counts of this clone. This chain uses TRBV10-3 with TRBJ1-4, with a possible D match to TRBD1 (5 bases). Trimming shortened V by 6 bases and J by 6 bases, and 14 bases separated the two germline ends. Per germline, CDR1 ENHRY and CDR2 SYGVKD. This CDR3 region has 14 residues. Written as DNA, the CDR3 is TGTGCCATCAGCTTAGGTGGGGGAGATGAAAAACTGTTTTTT. Encoded protein: CAISLGGGDEKLFF.

CDR3 sequence: CAWGRIQPQHF. CDR3 DNA: TGTGCCTGGGGGAGGATTCAGCCCCAGCATTTT. The V and J genes are TRBV30 and TRBJ1-5, with no clear D. Germline loops: CDR1 GTSNPN, CDR2 SVGIG (reference sequence). This CDR3 comprises 11 residues. Trimming took off 5 bases at V and 6 bases at J, with 8 bases between the two ends.

This clone was counted between two and nine times. This chain connects TRBV6-5 to TRBJ2-7; 12 positions agree with TRBD2. The CDR3 has 15 residues. V lost 6 bases and J lost 2; bases outside the gene matches: 5. Germline V gene sequence: CDR1 MNHEY, CDR2 SVGAGI. In DNA form, the CDR3 reads TGTGCCAGCAGACAGACTAGCGGGAGCACCTACGAGCAGTACTTC. This translates into CASRQTSGSTYEQYF.

The gene calls are TRBV7-2 and TRBJ2-5; D may correspond to TRBD1 or TRBD2 (5 bases each). The CDR3 is 13 amino acids. In germline, CDR1 is SGHTA, CDR2 FQGNSA. Trimming removed 4 bases from V and 5 bases from J, with 11 bases in between. The CDR3: CASSWDDRETQYF. CDR3 bases: TGTGCCAGCAGCTGGGACGATCGGGAGACCCAGTACTTC.

The table lists this clone with many counts. The CDR3 region has the DNA TGTGCCAGCAGTGAACTGGACGGGGGGCGTAACATTCAGTACTTC. It is translated as CASSELDGGRNIQYF. The chain is built from TRBV2 and TRBJ2-4; tentative D call: TRBD2 (7 bases). The V end was cut by 2 bases, the J end by 7 bases, with 15 bases between. The CDR3 spans 15 residues. Per germline, CDR1 SNHLY and CDR2 FYNNEI.

There are a few counts of this clone. The gene calls are TRBV5-1 and TRBJ2-7; tentatively, D is TRBD1 or TRBD2 (5 bases each). In germline, CDR1 is SGHRS, CDR2 YFSETQ. This CDR3 spans 15 amino acids. Trimming left V 3 bases short and J 5 bases short, with 18 bases between. The CDR3 DNA follows: TGCGCCAGCAGCTCGAGGGACGTACGGACCAACGAGCAGTACTTC. Its translation is CASSSRDVRTNEQYF.

The chain is built from TRBV15 and TRBJ1-3; D is unresolved. V lost 0 bases, J lost 2 bases, and 8 bases lay in between. The CDR3 has 15 residues. Germline assignment: CDR1 LNHNV and CDR2 YYDKDF (reference sequence). The CDR3 loop reads CATSRDWSAGNTIYF. The CDR3, as DNA: TGTGCCACCAGCAGAGATTGGAGTGCTGGAAACACCATATATTTT.

The chain joins TRBV30 to TRBJ1-4; no reliable D call. CDR1 and CDR2 (germline): GTSNPN, SVGIG (reference sequence). The CDR3 covers 13 residues. The V end was cut by 3 bases, the J end by 10 bases, with 15 bases between. The CDR3 protein is CAWRGDRFGKLFF. CDR3 coding DNA: TGTGCCTGGAGGGGAGACCGATTCGGAAAACTGTTTTTT. The complete variable domain, with remaining parts taken from reference TRBV30 and TRBJ1-4, reads SQTIHQWPATLVQPVGSPLSLECTVEGTSNPNLYWYRQAAGRGLQLLFYSVGIGQISSEVPQNLSASRPQDRQFILSSKKLLLSDSGFYLCAWRGDRFGKLFFGSGTQLSVL.

The gene calls are TRBV11-3 and TRBJ2-1, with TRBD2 identical over 9 bases. CDR3 length: 14 residues. J lost 6 bases, V lost 5 bases, and 5 bases had no gene match. The V gene's germline CDR1 is SGHNT and CDR2 YENEEA. This CDR3 is CASSTGLAPNEQFF. Written as DNA, the CDR3 is TGTGCCAGCAGCACCGGACTAGCGCCCAATGAGCAGTTCTTC.

This rearrangement joins TRBV5-8 to TRBJ1-2; TRBD1 agrees at 7 bases. The CDR3 is 14 residues long. V lost 4 bases, J lost 4 bases, and 7 bases stayed unmatched. CDR1 is SGHTS, CDR2 YDEGEE, per germline. The CDR3 protein is CASSQRTGGYGYTF. Here the CDR3 DNA reads TGTGCCAGCAGCCAACGGACAGGAGGCTATGGCTACACCTTC.

This chain uses TRBV7-3 with TRBJ2-1, with 9 bases lining up with TRBD1. Germline V gene data show CDR1 as SGHTA and CDR2 as FQGTGA. The CDR3 has 15 residues. V shed 6 bases, J shed 4 bases, and the junction held 7 bases outside the gene matches. The CDR3 coding sequence is TGTGCCAGCAGTCGGGGACAGGGCGGTTACAATGAGCAGTTCTTC. Its translation: CASSRGQGGYNEQFF. Using reference TRBV7-3 and TRBJ2-1 for the parts outside the CDR3, the full variable domain is GAGVSQTPSNKVTEKGKYVELRCDPISGHTALYWYRQSLGQGPEFLIYFQGTGAADDSGLPNDRFFAVRPEGSVSTLKIQRTERGDSAVYLCASSRGQGGYNEQFFGPGTRLTVL.

In this sample, this clone turned up a few times. V usage is TRBV9 and J usage is TRBJ1-2; 9 positions match TRBD1. The CDR3 is 14 amino acids. CDR1 and CDR2 (germline): SGDLS, YYNGEE. Trimming removed 3 bases from V and 5 bases from J; junction bases left unmatched: 5. CDR3 coding DNA: TGTGCCAGCAGCGCGGACAGGGGTGGATATGGCTACACCTTC. Protein sequence: CASSADRGGYGYTF.

In this sample, this clone turned up a few times. Other DNA sequences in this specimen translate into the identical CDR3. The V gene is TRBV28, the J gene TRBJ2-7; D not certain. Germline V gene sequence: CDR1 MDHEN, CDR2 SYDVKM. V shed 8 bases and J shed 3 bases, with 11 bases lying between them. There are 12 residues in the CDR3. Here the CDR3 reads CASSRQDYEQYF. CDR3 bases: TGTGCCAGCTCCCGGCAGGACTACGAGCAGTACTTC.

This clone was detected a few times. The V and J genes are TRBV28 and TRBJ2-3; D unresolved. CDR1 is MDHEN and CDR2 is SYDVKM in the germline V gene. CDR3 length: 13 residues. V was cut by 7 bases and J by 8 bases, with 16 bases left in between. The DNA of the CDR3 is TGTGCCAGCAACCCCCTTTTTAGCCCTACGCAGTATTTT. This translates into CASNPLFSPTQYF. The whole variable domain, remainder taken from reference TRBV28 and TRBJ2-3, is DVKVTQSSRYLVKRTGEKVFLECVQDMDHENMFWYRQDPGLGLRLIYFSYDVKMKEKGDIPEGYSVSREKKERFSLILESASTNQTSMYLCASNPLFSPTQYFGPGTRLTVL.